Sequencing of this T cell receptor beta chain was carried out in a study of immune evolution from preneoplasia to lung adenocarcinoma. Findings and limits, study-wide: From normal lung to invasive adenocarcinoma, top clone frequencies appeared to decrease.

Histologic diagnosis was independently verified by two lung pathologists. This clone was seen only a few times. What it recognizes is unknown. Generated by immunoSEQ multiplex PCR, the TCRdb table keeps only in-frame clones and is missing some. The table lists 25,000 to 30,000 clones, approximately 74% of them singletons. This CDR3 spans 13 amino acids. Trimming cost V 4 bases and J 10 bases, with 15 bases left between them. Germline V CDR1 and CDR2: SNHLY, FYNNEI. The sequenced material came from FFPE invasive lung adenocarcinoma tissue. The TCR sequence derives from a person in their sixties with invasive lung adenocarcinoma. Some clones in this sample may be carry-over from other donors' samples. The chain has TRBV2 and TRBJ2-3, with D maybe TRBD1 (7 bases). CDR3 protein: CASSAPTRGAQYF. The DNA for the CDR3 is TGTGCCAGCAGTGCCCCTACCAGGGGGGCGCAGTATTTT.